The next 9 T cell receptor beta chains were all read from a single sample in a study of blood T cell repertoires in COVID-19. Generated by immunoSEQ multiplex PCR, the TCRdb table keeps only in-frame clones and is missing some. The sample gives some 260,000 clones, over 75% of which show up once; about 1.7% is in the top ten. Material: PBMCs or T cells enriched from blood (not recorded which). These receptors all come from a man in his forties who had recovered from COVID-19.

The V gene is TRBV24-1, the J gene TRBJ2-2, with D possibly matching TRBD1 (5 bases). This CDR3 contains 14 residues. V was clipped by 5 bases and J by 6 bases, with 12 bases between them. Germline CDR1 reads KGHDR; CDR2 reads SFDVKD. CDR3 sequence reads: CATSATALSGELFF. The CDR3 bases are TGTGCCACCAGTGCGACAGCGCTGTCCGGGGAGCTGTTTTTT.

The chain is built from TRBV7-2 and TRBJ2-2; D gene uncertain. V lost 3 bases and J 3 bases, leaving 8 bases between the germline ends. The CDR3 sequence is 14 residues long. Germline loops: CDR1 SGHTA, CDR2 FQGNSA. The CDR3 sequence is CASSFSVHTGELFF. Written as DNA, the CDR3 is TGTGCCAGCAGCTTCTCCGTTCACACCGGGGAGCTGTTTTTT.

This clone showed up just once. V and J are TRBV27 and TRBJ1-2, with 8 bases fitting TRBD1. The length of the CDR3 is 16 residues. CDR1 is MNHEY and CDR2 is SMNVEV in the germline V gene (reference sequence). J was trimmed by 4 bases and V by 5 bases; bases with no gene match: 12. DNA for the CDR3: TGTGCCAGCAGTCTACTTCAAACAGGGGGTGCCTATGGCTACACCTTC. Its translation: CASSLLQTGGAYGYTF.

The count of this clone is one. The rearrangement uses TRBV7-2 and TRBJ1-5, with a tentative D call TRBD1 (5 bases). The CDR3 covers 16 residues. The germline CDR1 and CDR2 sequences are SGHTA and FQGNSA. V dropped 1 base and J dropped 7 bases, with 17 bases sitting between them. The CDR3 loop is CASSLEMEGPIQPQHF. CDR3 nucleotide sequence: TGTGCCAGCAGCTTAGAAATGGAGGGGCCCATCCAGCCCCAGCATTTT.

The V call is TRBV18, the J call TRBJ2-7; 11 nucleotides align to TRBD1. With 4 bases clipped from V and 3 bases from J, the junction kept 5 bases outside the gene matches. Germline lookup yields CDR1 KGHSH and CDR2 LQKENI. The CDR3 runs to 15 residues. The CDR3 loop reads CASSQGQGAFYEQYF. In DNA, the CDR3 is TGTGCCAGCTCACAAGGACAGGGGGCTTTCTACGAGCAGTACTTC.

The chain joins TRBV19 to TRBJ1-5; 8 bases map to TRBD1. V dropped 6 bases and J dropped 7; count of bases not matched to a gene: 5. The CDR3 covers 13 residues. The germline V gene has CDR1 LNHDA and CDR2 SQIVND (reference sequence). Here the CDR3 reads CASRDRGGQPQHF. For the CDR3, the DNA is TGTGCCAGTAGAGACAGGGGAGGGCAGCCCCAGCATTTT.

This chain links TRBV5-4 with TRBJ1-2, with D unclear. V was shortened by 4 bases and J by 4 bases, with 11 bases between the two germline ends. CDR3 length: 13 residues. The germline V gene has CDR1 SGHNT and CDR2 YYREEE (reference sequence). CDR3 amino acids: CASSPLQSYGYTF. Here the CDR3 DNA reads TGTGCCAGCAGCCCCCTTCAGTCCTATGGCTACACCTTC.

The CDR3 sequence is CATSEWASGSDTQYF. CDR3 nucleotides: TGTGCCACCAGTGAGTGGGCCAGCGGGAGCGATACGCAGTATTTT. The chain links TRBV24-1 to TRBJ2-3, with 8 positions matching TRBD2. The germline CDR1 and CDR2 sequences are KGHDR and SFDVKD. This CDR3 has 15 amino acids. The J segment lost 6 bases and the V segment lost 4 bases, leaving 8 bases of the junction unmatched.

V usage is TRBV19 and J usage is TRBJ2-4, with 10 nucleotides matching TRBD2. This CDR3 spans 17 amino acids. Losses at the gene ends were 4 bases for V and 2 bases for J; bases not matched to a gene: 8. CDR1 and CDR2 from the germline V gene are LNHDA and SQIVND (reference sequence). CDR3 DNA sequence: TGTGCCAGTAGTAAACCCGGGACTAGCGCGACCAAAAACATTCAGTACTTC. Protein product: CASSKPGTSATKNIQYF. Full variable domain (remainder filled in from reference TRBV19 and TRBJ2-4): DGGITQSPKYLFRKEGQNVTLSCEQNLNHDAMYWYRQDPGQGLRLIYYSQIVNDFQKGDIAEGYSVSREKKESFPLTVTSAQKNPTAFYLCASSKPGTSATKNIQYFGAGTRLSVL.